One sample yielded the 11 T cell receptor beta chains listed below, sequenced in a study of T cell repertoires in cytomegalovirus infection. TCRdb re-derived calls from the reads in MiXCR, one entry per CDR3 protein. Counted here are over 200,000 distinct CDR3 sequences, approximately 14% occurring once; the ten biggest clones make up around 9.5%. Specimen: PBMCs. Receptors originate from a human donor in good health (CMV status not recorded). Some clones in this sample may be carry-over from other donors' samples.

This clonotype showed up many times. This chain links TRBV5-1 with TRBJ2-1; 9 bases match TRBD2. The junction had 10 bases not matched to a gene; V was cut back by 0 bases and J by 6 bases. The CDR3 covers 17 residues. From germline, CDR1 is SGHRS and CDR2 YFSETQ. The CDR3 is CASSLEVAGAYPNEQFF. The CDR3 nucleotides read TGCGCCAGCAGCTTGGAAGTAGCGGGGGCATACCCCAATGAGCAGTTCTTC.

This chain links TRBV5-1 with TRBJ1-2, with D unresolved. The germline V gene has CDR1 SGHRS and CDR2 YFSETQ. Trimming took 3 bases from V and 7 from J, leaving 10 bases between them. The CDR3 totals 12 residues. In DNA, the CDR3 is TGCGCCAGCAGCTCGAAGGGTGGTGGCTACACCTTC. It specifies CASSSKGGGYTF.

The rearrangement uses TRBV12-3 or TRBV12-4 and TRBJ1-1; no clear D. The CDR3 consists of 15 residues. Between the trimmed V and J ends, which lost 6 bases and 4 bases, there was a span of 18 bases. CDR3 nucleotide sequence: TGTGCCAGCAGCCAACACGGGAAAACCGTCACTGAAGCTTTCTTT. Its protein product is CASSQHGKTVTEAFF.

This clonotype was seen only a few times. The rearrangement joins TRBV20-1 to TRBJ2-1; possible D gene TRBD1, 6 bases. The CDR3 covers 14 residues. The ends were cut back, 0 bases at V and 5 bases at J, with 11 bases in the middle. The germline gives CDR1 DFQATT, CDR2 SNEGSKA (reference sequence). CDR3 loop: CSARDSRGHNEQFF. CDR3 nucleotide sequence: TGCAGTGCTAGAGATAGCAGGGGCCACAATGAGCAGTTCTTC.

The chain combines TRBV7-6 with TRBJ1-6; D gene unclear. Trimming removed 1 base from V and 8 bases from J, with 21 bases in between. The CDR3 has 18 amino acids. CDR1 and CDR2 (germline): SGHVS, FNYEAQ. The CDR3 sequence: CASSLVARQAKTDSPLHF. CDR3 DNA sequence: TGTGCCAGCAGCTTAGTAGCCCGGCAGGCCAAGACGGATTCACCCCTCCACTTT.

This chain uses TRBV6-2 or TRBV6-3 with TRBJ2-7; 9 nucleotides agree with TRBD2. V lost 7 bases and J lost 7; bases outside the gene matches: 17. The CDR3 totals 16 residues. The germline V gene has CDR1 MNHEY and CDR2 SVGEGT. As DNA, the CDR3 is TGTGCCAGCACCTCACCCTTAGCGGGAGCCTTGGGAGAGCAGTACTTC. Protein product: CASTSPLAGALGEQYF.

The rearrangement joins TRBV7-2 to TRBJ2-1; D is undetermined. V was pared by 1 base and J by 7 bases, with 5 bases between. Germline CDR1 reads SGHTA; CDR2 reads FQGNSA. The CDR3 consists of 12 residues. The CDR3 loop reads CASSLGLNEQFF. The CDR3 coding sequence is TGTGCCAGCAGCTTAGGTCTAAATGAGCAGTTCTTC.

The gene calls are TRBV20-1 and TRBJ2-4; 7 bases are a match to TRBD2. This CDR3 is built from 15 residues. CDR1 DFQATT and CDR2 SNEGSKA come from the germline V gene (reference sequence). Trimming removed 6 bases from V and 0 bases from J; junction bases left unmatched: 8. The CDR3, as DNA: TGCAGTGCCTGCCTAGCGGCCCTAGCCAAAAACATTCAGTACTTC. Its protein is CSACLAALAKNIQYF.

The sample holds one count of this clonotype. The chain is built from TRBV28 and TRBJ2-2, with 7 bases lining up with TRBD2. The length of the CDR3 is 14 residues. V lost 2 bases and J lost 6; bases outside the gene matches: 3. CDR1 is MDHEN and CDR2 is SYDVKM in the germline V gene. The DNA for the CDR3 is TGTGCCAGCAGTTTAGCGGCGGGAGCCGGGGAGCTGTTTTTT. Translating it yields CASSLAAGAGELFF. Filled out from reference TRBV28 and TRBJ2-2, the complete variable domain reads DVKVTQSSRYLVKRTGEKVFLECVQDMDHENMFWYRQDPGLGLRLIYFSYDVKMKEKGDIPEGYSVSREKKERFSLILESASTNQTSMYLCASSLAAGAGELFFGEGSRLTVL.

The rearrangement links TRBV9 to TRBJ2-2; no clear D. Germline lookup yields CDR1 SGDLS and CDR2 YYNGEE. The germline V and J ends were trimmed by 1 base and 6 bases, with 7 bases remaining between them. CDR3 size: 13 residues. The DNA of the CDR3 is TGTGCCAGCAGCGTAATAGTCCCCGGGGAGCTGTTTTTT. Protein: CASSVIVPGELFF.

The chain carries TRBV28 and TRBJ1-2; maybe TRBD1 (5 bases). CDR3 length equals 13 residues. Germline lookup yields CDR1 MDHEN and CDR2 SYDVKM. Trimming pared 8 bases from V and 2 bases from J, leaving 12 bases between. The CDR3 coding sequence is TGTGCCAGCGGCGGGACTCCCAACTATGGCTACACCTTC. Protein sequence: CASGGTPNYGYTF.